Detailed here is one TCR beta chain. Its antigen is still unknown. This entry is derived from a study of blood T cells in healthy people across ages. General study results and limits: Older age coincided with a roughly linear decline in TCR beta diversity per million T cells.

V was trimmed by 0 bases and J by 11 bases, leaving 14 bases between them. The CDR3 is 14 residues long. CDR1 and CDR2 from the germline V gene are DFQATT and SNEGSKA (reference sequence). Donors each provided around 10 milliliters of peripheral blood. Each sample yielded at least 5.5 micrograms of PBMC total RNA. Alongside a J-beta primer mix, a sample-barcoded 5' primer served in a second PCR lasting roughly 6 to 12 cycles. TCRdb fed the 5' RACE reads into MiXCR, producing one record per CDR3 protein. Counted here are 1.5 million to 2 million distinct CDR3 sequences, 30% to 40% occurring once; the ten biggest clones make up roughly 24%.

Input material: blood. The V and J genes are TRBV20-1 and TRBJ1-6, with D possibly being TRBD1 (5 bases). This clonotype was obtained from a human donor in good health. The CDR3 spells CSARDGHFLTPLHF. CDR3 bases: TGCAGTGCTAGAGATGGACATTTTCTTACACCCCTCCACTTT.